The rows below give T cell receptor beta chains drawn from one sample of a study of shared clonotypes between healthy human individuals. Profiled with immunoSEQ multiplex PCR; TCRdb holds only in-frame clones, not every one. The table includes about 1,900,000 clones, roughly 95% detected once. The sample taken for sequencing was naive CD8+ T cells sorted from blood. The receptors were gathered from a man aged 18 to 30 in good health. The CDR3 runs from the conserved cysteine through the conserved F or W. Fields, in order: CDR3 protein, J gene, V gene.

CASSLGGTYEQYF | TRBJ2-7 | TRBV11-2
CASSRIGTDGEKLFF | TRBJ1-4 | TRBV4-1
CASSFRQYSNQPQHF | TRBJ1-5 | TRBV7-6
CASTPTGGEETQYF | TRBJ2-5 | TRBV19
CASSSTGASPYEQYF | TRBJ2-7 | TRBV7-9
CSVDYGTYNEQFF | TRBJ2-1 | TRBV29-1
CASSLAGQGASAFF | TRBJ1-1 | TRBV5-6
CASSLGGGAFPHYNEQFF | TRBJ2-1 | TRBV11-2
CASLLAGSGEQFF | TRBJ2-1 | TRBV12-5
CSVDSQGYGYTF | TRBJ1-2 | TRBV29-1
CASSPIQGALSPLHF | TRBJ1-6 | TRBV14
CASSLLADYNEQFF | TRBJ2-1 | TRBV27
CASSLDGPYEQYF | TRBJ2-7 | TRBV14
CASSPIFNQPQHF | TRBJ1-5 | TRBV4-1
CASSYGVRGPQHF | TRBJ1-5 | TRBV6-5
CASGYYNEKLFF | TRBJ1-4 | TRBV27
CASSLVGGGLDYGYTF | TRBJ1-2 | TRBV11-2
CASSFGIGGSYEQYF | TRBJ2-7 | TRBV28
CASSLTGNQETQYF | TRBJ2-5 | TRBV7-9
CASSLGQGAGANVLTF | TRBJ2-6 | TRBV11-2
CATLGRLNTEAFF | TRBJ1-1 | TRBV7-9
CASSWTNRGDEQFF | TRBJ2-1 | TRBV11-2
CASSIGWMNTEAFF | TRBJ1-1 | TRBV19
CASSFDGNYGYTF | TRBJ1-2 | TRBV5-6
CAISEVRAGFEQYF | TRBJ2-7 | TRBV10-3
CASSSRTEYNEQFF | TRBJ2-1 | TRBV7-6
CASSLGSSDQPQHF | TRBJ1-5 | TRBV5-6
CAWSVTAETQYF | TRBJ2-5 | TRBV30
CASSESVRVNQPQHF | TRBJ1-5 | TRBV10-2
CASSPSGVSTDTQYF | TRBJ2-3 | TRBV5-6
CSVTSLTGGEDGYTF | TRBJ1-2 | TRBV29-1
CASSLERSYEQYF | TRBJ2-7 | TRBV7-6
CASSKWSGAAYEQYF | TRBJ2-7 | TRBV7-9
CASSELIGAGELFF | TRBJ2-2 | TRBV6-1
CASKLPGETDTQYF | TRBJ2-3 | TRBV28